This T cell receptor beta chain was found in a study of technical replicates of blood from a few donors. The repertoire was sequenced with immunoSEQ multiplex PCR; TCRdb's copy has only in-frame clones and lacks some. The sample contains roughly 70,000 clones, roughly 94% of which appear only once. Trimming shortened V by 4 bases and J by 5 bases, and 14 bases separated the two germline ends. Germline V CDR1 and CDR2: MNHNS, SASEGT. The CDR3 runs 14 residues. V is TRBV6-1 and J is TRBJ2-5, with unresolved D. The receptor was derived from a human donor in good health. The sample comprised T cells isolated from PBMCs. The CDR3 is CASSAYVVRETQYF. For the CDR3, the DNA is TGTGCCAGCAGTGCTTATGTCGTTCGGGAGACCCAGTACTTC.